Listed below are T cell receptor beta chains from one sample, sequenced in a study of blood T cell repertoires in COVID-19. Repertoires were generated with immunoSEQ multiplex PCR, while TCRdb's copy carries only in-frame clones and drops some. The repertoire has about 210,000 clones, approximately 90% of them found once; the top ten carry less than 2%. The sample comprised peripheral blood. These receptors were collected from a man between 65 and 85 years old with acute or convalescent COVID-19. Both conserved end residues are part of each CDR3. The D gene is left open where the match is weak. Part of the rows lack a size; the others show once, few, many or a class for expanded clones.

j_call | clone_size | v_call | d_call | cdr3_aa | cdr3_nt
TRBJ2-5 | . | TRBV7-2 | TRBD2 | CASSLPSGTQETQYF | TGTGCCAGCAGCTTACCTAGCGGGACACAAGAGACCCAGTACTTC
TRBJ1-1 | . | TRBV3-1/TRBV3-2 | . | CASTNRGGAHTEAFF | TGTGCCAGCACTAATCGGGGAGGCGCGCACACTGAAGCTTTCTTT
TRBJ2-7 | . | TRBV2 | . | CASRLVGYEQYF | TGTGCCAGCAGGCTAGTGGGCTACGAGCAGTACTTC
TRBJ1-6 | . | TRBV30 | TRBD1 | CAWRGQGQSPLHF | TGTGCCTGGAGGGGACAGGGCCAATCACCCCTCCACTTT
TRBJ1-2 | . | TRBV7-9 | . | CASSLAQGYGYTF | TGTGCCAGCAGCTTAGCGCAGGGGTATGGCTACACCTTC
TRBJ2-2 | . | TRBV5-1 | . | CASSVPRGWAGELFF | TGCGCCAGCAGCGTACCCAGGGGTTGGGCCGGGGAGCTGTTTTTT
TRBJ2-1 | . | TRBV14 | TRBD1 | CASSNYRGGEQFF | TGTGCCAGCAGCAACTACAGGGGTGGGGAGCAGTTCTTC
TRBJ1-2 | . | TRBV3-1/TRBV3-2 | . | CASSQLKGGLGYTF | TGTGCCAGCAGCCAATTAAAGGGGGGGCTTGGCTACACCTTC
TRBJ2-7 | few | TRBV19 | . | CASSIEGGTSYEQYF | TGTGCCAGTAGTATAGAAGGCGGGACCTCCTACGAGCAGTACTTC
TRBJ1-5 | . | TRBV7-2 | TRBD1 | CASSLAPTGAQPQHF | TGTGCCAGCAGCTTAGCGCCCACAGGGGCTCAGCCCCAGCATTTT
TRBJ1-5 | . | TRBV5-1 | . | CASSLEGGQPQHF | TGCGCCAGCAGCTTGGAGGGAGGTCAGCCCCAGCATTTT
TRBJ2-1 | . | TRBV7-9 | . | CASTLVGGAKDNEQFF | TGTGCCAGCACCCTTGTCGGAGGGGCTAAGGACAATGAGCAGTTCTTC
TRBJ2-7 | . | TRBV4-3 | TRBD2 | CASSQALYSGSYEQYF | TGCGCCAGCAGCCAAGCCCTTTATAGCGGGAGTTACGAGCAGTACTTC
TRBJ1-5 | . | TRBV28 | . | CASSRDTNDQPQHF | TGTGCCAGCAGCCGGGACACCAACGATCAGCCCCAGCATTTT
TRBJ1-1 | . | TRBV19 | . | CASSTGYPNTEAFF | TGTGCCAGTAGTACGGGATACCCGAACACTGAAGCTTTCTTT
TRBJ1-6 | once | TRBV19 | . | CASSIVAQGASSYNSPLHF | TGTGCCAGTAGTATAGTGGCCCAGGGTGCGAGCTCCTATAATTCACCCCTCCACTTT
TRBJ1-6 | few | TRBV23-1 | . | CASSHPGEGDLPPLHF | TGCGCCAGCAGTCATCCGGGGGAGGGGGATCTGCCACCCCTCCACTTT
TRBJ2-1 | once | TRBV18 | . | CASSQSSGESSYNEQFF | TGTGCCAGCTCACAGAGTTCAGGGGAAAGCTCCTACAATGAGCAGTTCTTC
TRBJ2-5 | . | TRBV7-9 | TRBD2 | CASSSDLPGGETQYF | TGTGCCAGCAGCTCAGACCTCCCGGGGGGGGAGACCCAGTACTTC
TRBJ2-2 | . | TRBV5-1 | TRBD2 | CASSPRLAGRTGELFF | TGCGCCAGCAGCCCCCGACTAGCGGGACGGACCGGGGAGCTGTTTTTT
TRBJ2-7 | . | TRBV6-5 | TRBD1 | CASSYSRGEQYF | TGTGCCAGCAGTTACAGCAGGGGGGAGCAGTACTTC
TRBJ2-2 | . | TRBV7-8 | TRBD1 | CASSRAPGQGFTGELFF | TGTGCCAGCAGCCGAGCACCGGGACAGGGCTTCACCGGGGAGCTGTTTTTT
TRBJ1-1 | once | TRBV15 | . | CATSRDKGQTNTEAFF | TGTGCCACCAGCAGAGATAAGGGGCAGACGAACACTGAAGCTTTCTTT
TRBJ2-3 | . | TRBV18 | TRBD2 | CASSPPSTLAGATDTQYF | TGTGCCAGCTCACCACCGAGTACGCTAGCGGGAGCTACGGATACGCAGTATTTT
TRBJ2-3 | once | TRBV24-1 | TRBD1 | CATSERQGNTDTQYF | TGTGCCACCAGTGAAAGACAGGGAAACACAGATACGCAGTATTTT
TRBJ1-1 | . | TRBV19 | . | CASSIATRMNTEAFF | TGTGCCAGTAGTATCGCGACAAGAATGAACACTGAAGCTTTCTTT
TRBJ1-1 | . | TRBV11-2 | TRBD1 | CASRRRTGSNTEAFF | TGTGCCAGCAGACGTCGGACAGGCTCAAACACTGAAGCTTTCTTT
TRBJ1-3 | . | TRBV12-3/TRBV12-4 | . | CASSFRNTIYF | TGTGCCAGCAGTTTCAGGAACACCATATATTTT
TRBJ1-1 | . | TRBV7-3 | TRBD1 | CASSPDDRGRTEAFF | TGTGCCAGCAGCCCCGATGACAGGGGGCGGACTGAAGCTTTCTTT
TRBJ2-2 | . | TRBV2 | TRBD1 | CASSRGPPGTGELFF | TGTGCCAGCAGCAGGGGGCCTCCGGGCACCGGGGAGCTGTTTTTT
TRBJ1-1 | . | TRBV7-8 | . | CASSLSGMNLGTEAFF | TGTGCCAGCAGCTTATCAGGGATGAACCTAGGAACTGAAGCTTTCTTT
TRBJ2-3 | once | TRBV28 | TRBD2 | CASSLIAGGGTDTQYF | TGTGCCAGCAGTTTAATAGCGGGAGGGGGCACAGATACGCAGTATTTT
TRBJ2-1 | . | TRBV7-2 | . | CASRSPGLSYNEQFF | TGTGCCAGCAGATCCCCGGGACTTTCTTACAATGAGCAGTTCTTC
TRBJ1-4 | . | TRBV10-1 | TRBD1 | CASSESGTGILSRGF | TGCGCCAGCAGTGAGTCCGGGACAGGGATCTTATCTCGAGGATTT
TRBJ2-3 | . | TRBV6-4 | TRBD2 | CASSDSLGGSTDTQYF | TGTGCCAGCAGTGACTCATTGGGGGGGAGCACAGATACGCAGTATTTT
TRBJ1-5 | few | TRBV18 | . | CASSSTGNSNQPQHF | TGTGCCAGCTCATCTACAGGGAATAGCAATCAGCCCCAGCATTTT
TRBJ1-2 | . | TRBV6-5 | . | CASRLAGHLGYTF | TGTGCCAGCCGGCTGGCGGGCCACCTAGGCTACACCTTC
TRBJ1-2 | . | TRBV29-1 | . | CSVSGGRGGYTF | TGCAGCGTTTCGGGGGGTAGAGGCGGCTACACCTTC
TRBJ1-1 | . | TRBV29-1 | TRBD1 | CSVPGQAMNTEAFF | TGCAGCGTACCCGGACAGGCAATGAACACTGAAGCTTTCTTT
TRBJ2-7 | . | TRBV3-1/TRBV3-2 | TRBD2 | CASRKAGGVSYEQYF | TGTGCCAGCAGAAAAGCGGGAGGGGTCTCCTACGAGCAGTACTTC
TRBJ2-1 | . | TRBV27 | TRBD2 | CASSSGTSGSRNEQFF | TGTGCCAGCAGTTCCGGGACTAGCGGGAGTAGGAATGAGCAGTTCTTC
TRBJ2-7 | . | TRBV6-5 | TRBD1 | CASSYSDRGGYEQYF | TGTGCCAGCAGTTACTCGGACAGGGGCGGCTACGAGCAGTACTTC
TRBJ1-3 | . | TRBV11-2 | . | CASSLSGGEGNTIYF | TGTGCCAGCAGCTTATCAGGAGGTGAAGGAAACACCATATATTTT
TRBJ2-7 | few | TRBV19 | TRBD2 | CASSSGASGSYEQYF | TGTGCCAGTAGTTCCGGGGCTAGCGGGAGCTACGAGCAGTACTTC
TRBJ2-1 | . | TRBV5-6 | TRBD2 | CASSLAGGNEQFF | TGTGCCAGCAGCCTAGCGGGAGGAAATGAGCAGTTCTTC
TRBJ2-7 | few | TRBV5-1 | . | CASSTSGTIYEQYF | TGCGCCAGCAGCACCTCCGGGACAATCTACGAGCAGTACTTC
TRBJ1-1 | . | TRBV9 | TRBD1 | CASRGTGDTEAFF | TGTGCCAGCAGGGGGACAGGGGACACTGAAGCTTTCTTT
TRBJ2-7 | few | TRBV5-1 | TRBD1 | CASSSRTGGIVSYEQYF | TGCGCCAGCAGCAGCCGGACAGGGGGCATTGTCTCCTACGAGCAGTACTTC
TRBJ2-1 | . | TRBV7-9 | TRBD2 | CASSLESAGGIYNEQFF | TGTGCCAGCAGCTTAGAGTCTGCGGGAGGGATCTACAATGAGCAGTTCTTC
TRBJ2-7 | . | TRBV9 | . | CASSVGGGPPSSYEQYF | TGTGCCAGCAGCGTAGGTGGAGGACCGCCGAGCTCCTACGAGCAGTACTTC
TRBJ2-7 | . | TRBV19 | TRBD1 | CASSIRLSGTGGYEQYF | TGTGCCAGTAGTATTAGACTATCCGGGACAGGGGGCTACGAGCAGTACTTC